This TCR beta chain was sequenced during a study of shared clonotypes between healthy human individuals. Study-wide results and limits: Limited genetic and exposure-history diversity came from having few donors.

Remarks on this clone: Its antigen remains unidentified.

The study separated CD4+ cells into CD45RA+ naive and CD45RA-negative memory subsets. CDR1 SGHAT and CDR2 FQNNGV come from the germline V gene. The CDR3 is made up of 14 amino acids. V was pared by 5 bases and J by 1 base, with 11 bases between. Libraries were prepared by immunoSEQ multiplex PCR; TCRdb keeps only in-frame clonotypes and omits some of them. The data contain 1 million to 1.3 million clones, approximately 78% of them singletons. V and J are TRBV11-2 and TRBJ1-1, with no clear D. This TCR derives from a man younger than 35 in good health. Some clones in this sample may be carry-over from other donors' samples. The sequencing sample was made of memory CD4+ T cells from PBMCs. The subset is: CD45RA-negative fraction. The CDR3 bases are TGTGCCAGCAGCCTTCAATGGCGGAACACTGAAGCTTTCTTT. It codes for CASSLQWRNTEAFF.